This record concerns one T cell receptor (beta chain) sequence. Its antigen target is currently unknown. No base qualities exist here, and no much larger clone lies one base off it. These data come from a study of blood T cell repertoires in COVID-19 (dated by TCRdb to the early 2020s). In terms of the full investigation: Samples from collaborators originated in the United States, Italy and Spain and spanned both the acute and convalescent phases of COVID-19. The material from the prospective study consisted of cDNA or gDNA derived from T cells, B-cell-depleted T cells, or PBMCs. Deeply sampled blood TCRbeta repertoires from subjects exposed to, actively infected with, or recovered from COVID-19 were included in the dataset. A freely available public database, intended as a resource for researchers studying the immune response to SARS-CoV-2, is where the repertoires were released. The samples were drawn from two sources: the first 160 participants of the ongoing ImmuneRACE study, and over 950 subjects contributed by 6 global collaborators. Sample metadata almost always included a de-identified subject ID, COVID-19 status, age in years and sex. Where HLA class I and class II types were available, the types were taken from metadata supplied by the sample provider, not from assay-based typing.

V loses 3 bases of germline sequence and J loses 4 bases, and the interval between the two ends is 15 bases. Looking up the germline V gene yields CDR1 SNHLY and CDR2 FYNNEI. Including cysteine and phenylalanine, the CDR3 has 15 amino acids. The kept DNA is CDR3 alone, 45 bases in frame from the first base. Paper-wide results and their limitations: The quantity of clinical and demographic metadata differed by source and by participant and was supplied without curation.

At one collaborating source in Seattle, patients were enrolled during active infection and were followed longitudinally through the course of disease. Whole blood was collected in K2EDTA tubes by collaborating institutions according to the institutions' own protocols. For TCRbeta analysis, collaborator samples were shipped as frozen whole blood, as isolated PBMCs, or as DNA extracted from either sample type. TCRbeta CDR3 regions were amplified from genomic DNA by means of the immunoSEQ Assay, a bias-controlled multiplex PCR. In the source study's methods: Within the assay, amplification of reference gene primers was used to estimate how many nucleated cells each sample contained. Sequence reads were collapsed and filtered to measure the absolute abundance of every unique TCRbeta CDR3 rearrangement. Productive Simpson clonality was computed per sample as the square root of Simpson's diversity index over productive rearrangements. In its TCRdb copy, this immuneACCESS table keeps in-frame sequences only and misses some clones. Where compared with another copy, unresolved V genes explain less than half of these, and the others have no known cause. The DNA was the basis for D and trimming; V, J and clone size are from that table. The sample table records approximately 64,000 clones; approximately 88% of these occur just once. Together, the top ten hold approximately 45% of the sample.

This TCR derives from a woman aged 55-75 years with COVID-19, enrolled during active disease. The rearrangement combines TRBV2 with TRBJ1-1, with TRBD1 as a weak D call on 6 bases. The sequencing input was peripheral blood. The CDR3 region: CASSDRLKGGTEAFF. The nucleotide sequence is given as TGTGCCAGCAGTGATCGGCTGAAAGGGGGCACTGAAGCTTTCTTT. When the CDR3 is completed using the reference TRBV2 and TRBJ1-1 genes on either side, the full variable domain is EPEVTQTPSHQVTQMGQEVILRCVPISNHLYFYWYRQILGQKVEFLVSFYNNEISEKSEIFDDQFSVERPDGSNFTLKIRSTKLEDSAMYFCASSDRLKGGTEAFFGQGTRLTVV.